This T cell receptor beta chain is drawn from a study of cytomegalovirus exposure and HLA in healthy donors. PCR amplification relied on 60 Vbeta primers (plus 13 Jbeta primers). Profiled with immunoSEQ multiplex PCR; TCRdb holds only in-frame clones, not every one. This sample has roughly 180,000 clones, with about 80% found just once. On this clone: What it binds is not known.

The CDR3 runs 13 residues. Per germline, CDR1 SGHTA and CDR2 FQGNSA. Between the trimmed V and J ends, which lost 0 bases and 4 bases, there was a span of 7 bases. Study-wide findings and caveats: Later analysis associated a missense DCLRE1C variant with TCR beta V- and J-gene trimming. What a later analysis reportedly showed was that an Asian-associated ancestry cluster had fewer N-insertions than the approximately 700-donor mean. Later analysis suggested most CMV-associated TCR beta chains were HLA-restricted.

The sample was PBMCs. The receptor was isolated from a man between 40 and 49 years old in good health and CMV-seronegative. This chain links TRBV7-2 with TRBJ2-7, with D unresolved. CDR3: CASSLALKYEQYF. The CDR3 DNA reads as TGTGCCAGCAGCTTAGCACTAAAGTACGAGCAGTACTTC.